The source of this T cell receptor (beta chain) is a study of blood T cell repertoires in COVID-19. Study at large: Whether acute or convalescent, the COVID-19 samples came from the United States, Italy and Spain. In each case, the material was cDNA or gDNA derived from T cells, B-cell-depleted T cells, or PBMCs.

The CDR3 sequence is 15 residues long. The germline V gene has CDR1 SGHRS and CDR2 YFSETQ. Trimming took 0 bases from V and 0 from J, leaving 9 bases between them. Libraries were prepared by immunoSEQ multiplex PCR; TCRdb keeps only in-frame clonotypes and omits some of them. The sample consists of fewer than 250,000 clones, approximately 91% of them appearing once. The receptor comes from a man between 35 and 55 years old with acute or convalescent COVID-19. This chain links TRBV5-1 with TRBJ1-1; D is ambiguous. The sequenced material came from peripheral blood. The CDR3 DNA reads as TGCGCCAGCAGCTTGGACACGGGAATGAACACTGAAGCTTTCTTT. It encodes CASSLDTGMNTEAFF. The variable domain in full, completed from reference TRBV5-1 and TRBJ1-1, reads KAGVTQTPRYLIKTRGQQVTLSCSPISGHRSVSWYQQTPGQGLQFLFEYFSETQRNKGNFPGRFSGRQFSNSRSEMNVSTLELGDSALYLCASSLDTGMNTEAFFGQGTRLTVV.